Each of the 8 T cell receptor beta chains below was sequenced from the same sample in a study of T-cell reconstitution after alpha-beta-depleted transplantation in children. The authors prepared the TCRbeta library with unique molecular identifiers. One entry per CDR3 protein, called by TCRdb with MiXCR from the PCR reads. The sample holds 220,000 or so distinct CDR3 sequences; roughly 8.2% are singletons and the top ten take about 6.4%. Material: PBMCs, mostly from graft donor cells, obtained 180 days after TCRalphabeta/CD19-depleted stem cell transplant. The receptors come from a male patient aged 5 to 17 who had a stem cell transplant for acute lymphoblastic leukemia, so the T cells may come from the graft donor.

Many counts were recorded for this clonotype. The V and J genes are TRBV6-4 and TRBJ2-5, with a possible D match to TRBD2 (7 bases). The V end was cut by 5 bases, the J end by 5 bases, with 30 bases between. The V gene's germline CDR1 is MRHNA and CDR2 SNTAGT. CDR3 length: 19 amino acids. Here the CDR3 reads CASSHKRGGRPWAVETQYF. For the CDR3, the DNA is TGTGCCAGCAGTCACAAAAGGGGGGGGCGGCCCTGGGCTGTGGAGACCCAGTACTTC.

This clonotype was counted at least ten times. V is TRBV20-1 and J is TRBJ2-1, with a weak D call TRBD2 (6 bases). Per germline, CDR1 DFQATT and CDR2 SNEGSKA (reference sequence). V lost 6 bases and J lost 0, with 12 bases in between. The CDR3 is 14 residues long. The CDR3 spells CSAELASSYNEQFF. The CDR3 nucleotides are TGCAGTGCCGAACTAGCTTCCTCCTACAATGAGCAGTTCTTC.

This clonotype showed up many times. J is TRBJ2-3 and V is TRBV28; 9 bases are a match to TRBD1. Per germline, CDR1 MDHEN and CDR2 SYDVKM. V dropped 6 bases and J dropped 4; count of bases not matched to a gene: 11. CDR3 length: 16 amino acids. The CDR3: CASRVTGGRVSDTQYF. CDR3 DNA sequence: TGTGCCAGCAGGGTTACAGGGGGCAGGGTGTCAGATACGCAGTATTTT. The whole variable domain, filled in from reference TRBV28 and TRBJ2-3, reads DVKVTQSSRYLVKRTGEKVFLECVQDMDHENMFWYRQDPGLGLRLIYFSYDVKMKEKGDIPEGYSVSREKKERFSLILESASTNQTSMYLCASRVTGGRVSDTQYFGPGTRLTVL.

This clonotype was picked up many times. CDR3 in amino acids: CSVEDPGGAYNEQFF. The CDR3 coding sequence is TGCAGCGTTGAAGATCCCGGGGGGGCCTACAATGAGCAGTTCTTC. This sequence joins TRBV29-1 and TRBJ2-1; 8 bases fit TRBD2. This CDR3 comprises 15 residues. V was pared by 0 bases and J by 2 bases, with 3 bases of the junction left unmatched. The germline gives CDR1 SQVTM, CDR2 ANQGSEA.

This clonotype was counted many times. V and J are TRBV10-3 and TRBJ2-2, with 9 positions matching TRBD2. V trimming: 0 bases; J trimming: 5 bases; junction bases outside the gene matches: 4. The CDR3 is made up of 16 amino acids. Germline V gives CDR1 ENHRY, CDR2 SYGVKD. CDR3 residues: CAISESAGGGTGELFF. CDR3 nucleotide sequence: TGTGCCATCAGTGAGTCAGCGGGAGGAGGTACCGGGGAGCTGTTTTTT.

This clonotype was observed a handful of times. CDR3 amino acids: CASRPDLYNEQFF. The CDR3 DNA reads TGCGCCAGCAGACCGGACCTTTACAATGAGCAGTTCTTC. The chain links TRBV5-1 to TRBJ2-1; no clear D. CDR3 length equals 13 residues. Germline CDR1 SGHRS, CDR2 YFSETQ. V gave up 5 bases and J gave up 4 bases, with 10 bases separating them.

This clonotype was counted ten times or more. The CDR3 loop reads CSVEVGDRGYTF. The CDR3 bases are TGCAGCGTTGAAGTTGGGGATCGAGGCTACACCTTC. V gene TRBV29-1 combines with J gene TRBJ1-2, with unresolved D. V gave up 1 base and J gave up 8 bases, with 11 bases separating them. This CDR3 has 12 amino acids. The V gene's germline CDR1 is SQVTM and CDR2 ANQGSEA.

There are many counts of this clonotype. V gene TRBV5-6 combines with J gene TRBJ2-1; D perhaps matches TRBD2 (5 bases). V lost 3 bases, J lost 4 bases, and 14 bases lay in between. Germline V lookup: CDR1 SGHDT, CDR2 YYEEEE. This CDR3 has 15 amino acids. The CDR3: CASSSDFKAYNEQFF. Written as DNA, the CDR3 is TGTGCCAGCAGCTCGGACTTCAAAGCTTACAATGAGCAGTTCTTC.